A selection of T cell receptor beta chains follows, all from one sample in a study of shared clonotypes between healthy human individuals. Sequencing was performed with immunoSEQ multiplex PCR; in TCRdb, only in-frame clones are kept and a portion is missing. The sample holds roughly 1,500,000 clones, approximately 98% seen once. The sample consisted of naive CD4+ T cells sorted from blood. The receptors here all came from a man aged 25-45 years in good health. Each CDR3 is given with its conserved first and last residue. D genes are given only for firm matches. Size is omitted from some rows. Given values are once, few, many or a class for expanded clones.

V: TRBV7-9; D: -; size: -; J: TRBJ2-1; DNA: TGTGCCAGCAGCTTAGTCCGGAGTAACAATGAGCAGTTCTTC; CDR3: CASSLVRSNNEQFF
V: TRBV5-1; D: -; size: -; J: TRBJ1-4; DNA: TGCGCCAGCAGCTTCGGGACATCCTCCACCGCAACTAATGAAAAACTGTTTTTT; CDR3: CASSFGTSSTATNEKLFF
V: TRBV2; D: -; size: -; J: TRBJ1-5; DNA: TGTGCCAGCTCAAGACAGAATAGCAATCAGCCCCAGCATTTT; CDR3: CASSRQNSNQPQHF
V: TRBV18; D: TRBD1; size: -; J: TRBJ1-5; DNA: TGTGCCAGCTCATTTACGGGACAGGGCGGTTATCAGCCCCAGCATTTT; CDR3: CASSFTGQGGYQPQHF
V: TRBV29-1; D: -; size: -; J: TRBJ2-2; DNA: TGCAGCGTTGAACCGAACCCACCCGGGGAGCTGTTTTTT; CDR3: CSVEPNPPGELFF
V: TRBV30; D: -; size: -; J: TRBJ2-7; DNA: TGTGCCTGGAGTTCATCCTACGAGCAGTACTTC; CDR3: CAWSSSYEQYF
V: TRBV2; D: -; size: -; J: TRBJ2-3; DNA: TGTGCCAGCAGCAAAGGGCGGAACACAGATACGCAGTATTTT; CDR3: CASSKGRNTDTQYF
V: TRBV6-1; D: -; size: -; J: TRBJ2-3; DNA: TGTGCCAGCAGTGAAGCATTAGCGTCCACAGATACGCAGTATTTT; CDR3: CASSEALASTDTQYF
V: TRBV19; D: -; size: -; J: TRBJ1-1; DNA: TGTGCCAGTAGTATAGGGGTAGCAGGGATTGGTACTTTCTTT; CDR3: CASSIGVAGIGTFF
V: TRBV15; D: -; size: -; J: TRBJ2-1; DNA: TGTGCCACCAGCAGAGGTCAGCAAAGACATCTAAACGAGCAGTTCTTC; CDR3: CATSRGQQRHLNEQFF
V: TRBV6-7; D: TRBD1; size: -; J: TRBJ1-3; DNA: TGTGCCAGCAGTTACTTCGACAGGGATGGAAACACCATATATTTT; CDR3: CASSYFDRDGNTIYF
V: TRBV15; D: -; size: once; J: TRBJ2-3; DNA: TGTGCCACCAGCAGATGGGGTAGAACTGCCACAGATACGCAGTATTTT; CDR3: CATSRWGRTATDTQYF
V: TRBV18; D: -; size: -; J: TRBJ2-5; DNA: TGTGCCAGCTCACCAATAGTGGGAATGGTTGAGACCCAGTACTTC; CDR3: CASSPIVGMVETQYF
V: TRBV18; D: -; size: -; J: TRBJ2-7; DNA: TGTGCCAGCTCACCAACAGAAAGAGCTTCGTACGAGCAGTACTTC; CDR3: CASSPTERASYEQYF
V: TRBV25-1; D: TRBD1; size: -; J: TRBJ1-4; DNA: TGTGCCAGCAGTGAGGGACAGACCATGCCGGAAAAACTGTTTTTT; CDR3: CASSEGQTMPEKLFF
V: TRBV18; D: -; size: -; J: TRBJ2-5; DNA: TGTGCCAGCTCACCACGTCAAGAGACCCAGTACTTC; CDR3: CASSPRQETQYF
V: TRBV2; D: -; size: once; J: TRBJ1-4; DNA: TGTGCCAGCAGTGAGAGGGGGACCAATGAAAAACTGTTTTTT; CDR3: CASSERGTNEKLFF
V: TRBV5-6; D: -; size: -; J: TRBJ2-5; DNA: TGTGCCAGCAGCTTGCTTTCCCACCAAGAGACCCAGTACTTC; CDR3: CASSLLSHQETQYF
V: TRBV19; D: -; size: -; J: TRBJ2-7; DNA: TGTTGCAGCTACGACCATTACGAGCAGTACTTC; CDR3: CCSYDHYEQYF
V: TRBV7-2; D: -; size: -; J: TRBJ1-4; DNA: TGTGCCAGCAGCTTAGGGTCGGGCAGGGCGAATGAAAAACTGTTTTTT; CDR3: CASSLGSGRANEKLFF
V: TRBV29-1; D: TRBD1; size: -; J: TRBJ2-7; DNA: TGCAGCGTCAACACAGGGGGGTATGGGAACCGCGAGAGGTCCTACGAGCAGTACTTC; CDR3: CSVNTGGYGNRERSYEQYF
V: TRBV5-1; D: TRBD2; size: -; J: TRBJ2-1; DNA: TGCGCCAGCAGCCTTCTACTAGCGGCGCGACCGGATGAGCAGTTCTTC; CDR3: CASSLLLAARPDEQFF
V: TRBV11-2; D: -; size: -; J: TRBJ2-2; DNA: TGTGCCAGCAGCCGCGGGCATGGGGGCACGAACACCGGGGAGCTGTTTTTT; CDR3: CASSRGHGGTNTGELFF
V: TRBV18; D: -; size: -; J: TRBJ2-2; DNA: TGTGCCAGCTCACCGGACACCCCCTTCGCGGGGGAGCTGTTTTTT; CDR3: CASSPDTPFAGELFF
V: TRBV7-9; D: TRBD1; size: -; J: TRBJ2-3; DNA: TGTGCCAGCAGCTCCTCCCCGGGCCGGGACAGCTATAGCACAGATACGCAGTATTTT; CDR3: CASSSSPGRDSYSTDTQYF
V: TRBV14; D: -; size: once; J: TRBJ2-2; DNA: TGTGCCAGCAGCCAAGATTTTGGGCTGTTTTTT; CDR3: CASSQDFGLFF
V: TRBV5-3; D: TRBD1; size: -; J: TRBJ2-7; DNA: TGTGCCAGAAGCAACGGGACAGGGGACGAGCAGTACTTC; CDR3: CARSNGTGDEQYF
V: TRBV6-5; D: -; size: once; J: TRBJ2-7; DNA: TGTGCCAGCACCACTATAACAGGGAGCGAGCAGTACTTC; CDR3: CASTTITGSEQYF
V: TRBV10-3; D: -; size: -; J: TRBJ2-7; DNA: TGTGCCATCAGTGAGACAGCACAAGTGTACGAGCAGTACTTC; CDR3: CAISETAQVYEQYF
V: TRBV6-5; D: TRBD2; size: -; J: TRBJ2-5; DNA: TGTGCCAGCAGTTACTCCTGGGCGGGAGGGGAGACCCAGTACTTC; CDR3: CASSYSWAGGETQYF
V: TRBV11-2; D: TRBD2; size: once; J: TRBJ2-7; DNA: TGTGCCAGCAGCAAGCTAGCGGGAGGGGGCGAGCAGTACTTC; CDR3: CASSKLAGGGEQYF
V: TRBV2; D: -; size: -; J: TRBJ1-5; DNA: TGTGCCAGCGGGCAGAGCGAGGGCAATCAGCCCCAGCATTTT; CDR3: CASGQSEGNQPQHF
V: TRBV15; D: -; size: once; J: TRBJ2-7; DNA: TGTGCCACCAGCAGAGACCCACGTGGGGTGAGCTCCTACGAGCAGTACTTC; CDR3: CATSRDPRGVSSYEQYF
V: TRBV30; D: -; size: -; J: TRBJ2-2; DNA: TGTGCCTGGAGTTTAGGGGTCCCCGGGGAGCTGTTTTTT; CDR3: CAWSLGVPGELFF
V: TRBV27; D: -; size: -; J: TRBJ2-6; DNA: TGTGCCAGCAGTTTATCCGGAGTAGGAGGGGCCAACGTCCTGACTTTC; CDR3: CASSLSGVGGANVLTF
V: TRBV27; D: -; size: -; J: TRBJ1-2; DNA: TGTGCCAGCAGTTCCGGACAGATTAACTATGGCTACACCTTC; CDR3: CASSSGQINYGYTF
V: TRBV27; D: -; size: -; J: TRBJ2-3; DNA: TGTGCCAGCAGTTCACGGAAGGTCAGGGATACGCAGTATTTT; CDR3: CASSSRKVRDTQYF
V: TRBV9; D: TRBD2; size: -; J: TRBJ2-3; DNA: TGTGCCAGCTTGGGGGGGAGTGGAGATACGCAGTATTTT; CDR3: CASLGGSGDTQYF
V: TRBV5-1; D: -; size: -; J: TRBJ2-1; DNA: TGCGCCAGCAGCTTCCGGGACGGTGAGTACAATGAGCAGTTCTTC; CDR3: CASSFRDGEYNEQFF
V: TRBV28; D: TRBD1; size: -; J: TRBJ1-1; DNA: TGTGCCAGCAGTTCCACTCGACAGGGGGATGAAGCTTTCTTT; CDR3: CASSSTRQGDEAFF
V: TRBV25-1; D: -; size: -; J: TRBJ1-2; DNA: TGTGCCAGCAGTGAGACCACGAAAGGGGGCTACACCTTC; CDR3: CASSETTKGGYTF
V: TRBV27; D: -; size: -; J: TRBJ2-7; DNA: TGTGCCAGCAGAACCCCGGGACTTAGGAGCTCCTACGAGCAGTACTTC; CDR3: CASRTPGLRSSYEQYF
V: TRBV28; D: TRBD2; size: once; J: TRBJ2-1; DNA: TGTGCCAGCAGCCGAGCTAGCGGGACACTCTACAATGAGCAGTTCTTC; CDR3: CASSRASGTLYNEQFF
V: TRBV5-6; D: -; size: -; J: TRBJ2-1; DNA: TGTGCCAGCAGGGGCCCCCGGAAATCGAGCTCCTACAATGAGCAGTTCTTC; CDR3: CASRGPRKSSSYNEQFF
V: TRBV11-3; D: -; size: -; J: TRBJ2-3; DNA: TGTGCCAGCAGCCCCGGACTAGTCAGGGGGAGCACAGATACGCAGTATTTT; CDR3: CASSPGLVRGSTDTQYF
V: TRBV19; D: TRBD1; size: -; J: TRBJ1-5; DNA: TGTGCCAGTAGTAACTCCGGGACAGGATCTCAGCCCCAGCATTTT; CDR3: CASSNSGTGSQPQHF
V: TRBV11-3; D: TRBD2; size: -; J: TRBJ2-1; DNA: TGTGCCAGCAGCTTTGGGCGGGAGTTTGCCTACAATGAGCAGTTCTTC; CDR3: CASSFGREFAYNEQFF
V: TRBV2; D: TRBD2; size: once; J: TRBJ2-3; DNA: TGTGCCAGCGTGGGACTAGCGGGAGGGCCGCGGGTGGCAGATACGCAGTATTTT; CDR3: CASVGLAGGPRVADTQYF
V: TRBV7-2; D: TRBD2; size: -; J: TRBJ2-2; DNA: TGTGCCAGCAGCTTCTTAGCGGGAGTTGGTCTTAGCACCGGGGAGCTGTTTTTT; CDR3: CASSFLAGVGLSTGELFF
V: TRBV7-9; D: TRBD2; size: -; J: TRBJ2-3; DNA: TGTGCCAGCAGCCCGACTAGCGGGATTGGCACAGATACGCAGTATTTT; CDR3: CASSPTSGIGTDTQYF